These 14 T cell receptor beta chains came from one sample sequenced in a study of blood T cell repertoires in COVID-19. The data were produced by immunoSEQ multiplex PCR, yet TCRdb's version contains in-frame clones alone and is incomplete. The repertoire holds fewer than 350,000 clones, with approximately 90% as singletons. Sequences were obtained from PBMCs or T cells enriched from blood (not recorded which). The source is a woman between 40 and 55 years old with acute COVID-19.

V gene TRBV5-1 combines with J gene TRBJ2-7; 7 bases map to TRBD2. This CDR3 has 15 residues. Looked up from germline, CDR1 is SGHRS and CDR2 is YFSETQ. Losses at the gene ends were 0 bases for V and 3 bases for J; bases not matched to a gene: 6. The CDR3 region is CASSLGEGGGYEQYF. The CDR3 coding sequence is TGCGCCAGCAGCTTGGGAGAGGGCGGGGGCTACGAGCAGTACTTC.

This clone was observed once. The chain joins TRBV4-2 to TRBJ2-7; 8 bases line up with TRBD1. The CDR3 length is 16 residues. Germline values: CDR1 LGHNA, CDR2 YNFKEQ. The V segment lost 0 bases and the J segment 2 bases; nucleotides outside the gene matches: 6. CDR3 protein: CASSQERTGNPYEQYF. CDR3 coding DNA: TGTGCCAGCAGCCAAGAGCGGACAGGGAATCCCTACGAGCAGTACTTC.

The chain has TRBV7-2 and TRBJ1-2; 7 nucleotides agree with TRBD1. The germline gives CDR1 SGHTA, CDR2 FQGNSA. J gave up 6 bases and V 5 bases, and 9 bases lay outside the gene matches. This CDR3 has 14 residues. CDR3 coding DNA: TGTGCCAGCAGCACCTTCGACAGGGTCCATGGCTACACCTTC. Translation: CASSTFDRVHGYTF. Full variable domain (remainder filled in from reference TRBV7-2 and TRBJ1-2): GAGVSQSPSNKVTEKGKDVELRCDPISGHTALYWYRQSLGQGLEFLIYFQGNSAPDKSGLPSDRFSAERTGGSVSTLTIQRTQQEDSAVYLCASSTFDRVHGYTFGSGTRLTVV.

The genes are TRBV19 and TRBJ2-1; 8 bases match TRBD2. The CDR3 loop spans 15 amino acids. Trimming cost V 9 bases and J 0 bases; bases outside gene matches: 7. Looked up from germline, CDR1 is LNHDA and CDR2 is SQIVND (reference sequence). CDR3 DNA: TGTGCCAGCCGGGGCGGGGGGCTCTCCTACAATGAGCAGTTCTTC. This encodes CASRGGGLSYNEQFF.

The chain combines TRBV6-2 or TRBV6-3 with TRBJ2-5, with 7 positions matching TRBD2. This CDR3 spans 16 amino acids. Trimming cost V 6 bases and J 0 bases; bases outside gene matches: 10. The germline gives CDR1 MNHEY, CDR2 SVGEGT. For the CDR3, the DNA is TGTGCCAGCAGCCCCCGGGGGACTAAGTACCAAGAGACCCAGTACTTC. Its translation: CASSPRGTKYQETQYF.

This clone was recorded a few times. The gene calls are TRBV27 and TRBJ2-7; D is undetermined. CDR1 and CDR2 from the germline V gene are MNHEY and SMNVEV (reference sequence). The CDR3 has 12 residues. The V and J ends lost 6 bases and 4 bases respectively, with 10 bases between them. The DNA of the CDR3 is TGTGCCAGCAGCCGAGGTGGTTACGAGCAGTACTTC. Encoded protein: CASSRGGYEQYF.

This rearrangement joins TRBV19 to TRBJ2-2; maybe TRBD1 (5 bases). V dropped 5 bases and J dropped 3 bases, with 10 bases sitting between them. Germline loops: CDR1 LNHDA, CDR2 SQIVND (reference sequence). The CDR3 is 14 residues long. The CDR3 DNA sequence: TGTGCCAGTAGTGTGGTGGGGCACACCGGGGAGCTGTTTTTT. This translates into CASSVVGHTGELFF. Based on the CDR3 plus reference TRBV19 and TRBJ2-2, the full variable domain is DGGITQSPKYLFRKEGQNVTLSCEQNLNHDAMYWYRQDPGQGLRLIYYSQIVNDFQKGDIAEGYSVSREKKESFPLTVTSAQKNPTAFYLCASSVVGHTGELFFGEGSRLTVL.

V gene TRBV7-9 combines with J gene TRBJ2-1; 7 bases are shared with TRBD2. The CDR3 spans 17 residues. With V trimmed by 5 bases and J by 1 base, 11 bases remained unmatched. The germline CDR1 and CDR2 sequences are SEHNR and FQNEAQ (reference sequence). For the CDR3, the DNA is TGTGCCAGCAGCCCACTAAGGGCGGGACTATCCTACAATGAGCAGTTCTTC. This translates into CASSPLRAGLSYNEQFF.

This sequence joins TRBV5-5 and TRBJ2-1, with 11 positions matching TRBD2. Germline V gene sequence: CDR1 SGHKS, CDR2 YYEKEE (reference sequence). V shed 0 bases and J 7 bases; nucleotides not matched to a gene: 9. The CDR3 has 17 amino acids. The CDR3 sequence is CASSLVRLAGGNNEQFF. CDR3 in DNA: TGTGCCAGCAGCTTGGTGCGCTTAGCGGGGGGGAATAATGAGCAGTTCTTC. Combining the CDR3 with reference TRBV5-5 and TRBJ2-1 gives the whole variable domain DAGVTQSPTHLIKTRGQQVTLRCSPISGHKSVSWYQQVLGQGPQFIFQYYEKEERGRGNFPDRFSARQFPNYSSELNVNALLLGDSALYLCASSLVRLAGGNNEQFFGPGTRLTVL.

V is TRBV4-3 and J is TRBJ2-1; maybe TRBD1 (7 bases). The germline V gene has CDR1 LGHNA and CDR2 YSLEER. This CDR3 spans 17 amino acids. V gave up 0 bases and J gave up 2 bases, with 14 bases separating them. CDR3 sequence: CASSQDRAGGTYNEQFF. The CDR3 DNA follows: TGCGCCAGCAGCCAAGATCGGGCAGGGGGGACCTACAATGAGCAGTTCTTC.

V and J are TRBV5-4 and TRBJ2-5; 11 bases fit TRBD1. From germline, CDR1 is SGHNT and CDR2 YYREEE (reference sequence). This CDR3 spans 14 amino acids. The trim removed 4 bases at V and 4 bases at J, leaving 3 bases unmatched. CDR3 DNA: TGTGCCAGCAGCGCGGACAGGGGGCTAGAGACCCAGTACTTC. It codes for CASSADRGLETQYF.

V gene TRBV2 combines with J gene TRBJ1-1; D is perhaps TRBD1 (5 bases). Germline CDR1 and CDR2: SNHLY and FYNNEI. The CDR3 totals 12 residues. V dropped 7 bases and J dropped 4 bases, with 10 bases sitting between them. The CDR3 loop reads CASKDSITEAFF. Here the CDR3 DNA reads TGTGCCAGCAAAGACAGTATCACTGAAGCTTTCTTT.

This chain links TRBV24-1 with TRBJ2-1, with D possibly matching TRBD2 (7 bases). The CDR3 totals 20 residues. Trimming shortened V by 5 bases and J by 7 bases, and 32 bases separated the two germline ends. From germline, CDR1 is KGHDR and CDR2 SFDVKD. In nucleotides, the CDR3 is TGTGCCACCAGTGGAGGGGGGGGCTCCCTAGGTGAGGGTCCGCGGAATGAGCAGTTCTTC. This sequence encodes CATSGGGGSLGEGPRNEQFF.

The chain employs TRBV5-1 and TRBJ2-1, with TRBD1 identical over 8 bases. Germline V gene sequence: CDR1 SGHRS, CDR2 YFSETQ. The trim removed 3 bases at V and 9 bases at J, leaving 11 bases unmatched. The CDR3 runs 15 residues. The CDR3 here is CASSSAGQGAGEQFF. The CDR3 DNA is TGCGCCAGCAGCTCGGCGGGGCAGGGGGCGGGTGAGCAGTTCTTC. The full variable domain, rest sourced from reference TRBV5-1 and TRBJ2-1, is KAGVTQTPRYLIKTRGQQVTLSCSPISGHRSVSWYQQTPGQGLQFLFEYFSETQRNKGNFPGRFSGRQFSNSRSEMNVSTLELGDSALYLCASSSAGQGAGEQFFGPGTRLTVL.